A single sample is the source of the 25 T cell receptor beta chains below, sequenced in a study of blood T cell repertoires in COVID-19. Data came from immunoSEQ multiplex PCR; TCRdb stores just in-frame clones and leaves some out. The sample yields some 270,000 clones, roughly 80% seen once. Sequenced sample: peripheral blood. Every receptor here comes from a person aged 70 to 85 with COVID-19, enrolled during active disease.

About this clone: Other nucleotide sequences in the sample specify the same CDR3. The chain recombines TRBV11-2 with TRBJ1-3; D is ambiguous. The germline V gene has CDR1 SGHAT and CDR2 FQNNGV. CDR3 size: 16 residues. V was clipped by 6 bases and J by 0 bases, with 15 bases between them. DNA of the CDR3: TGTGCCAGCAGACCACTACGAGGAAGCTCTGGAAACACCATATATTTT. The encoded protein is CASRPLRGSSGNTIYF.

The chain carries TRBV4-3 and TRBJ1-1; TRBD1 matches 8 bases. Germline values: CDR1 LGHNA, CDR2 YSLEER. The length of the CDR3 is 16 residues. Losses at the gene ends were 3 bases for V and 0 bases for J; bases not matched to a gene: 6. The CDR3: CASSQRTGTMNTEAFF. The CDR3 DNA reads as TGCGCCAGCAGCCAGAGGACAGGGACAATGAACACTGAAGCTTTCTTT.

The V gene is TRBV12-5, the J gene TRBJ1-1, with 9 bases lining up with TRBD1. CDR1 LGHNT and CDR2 FRNRAP come from the germline V gene. The CDR3 is 15 residues long. The trim removed 7 bases at V and 11 bases at J, leaving 17 bases unmatched. The CDR3 protein is CASAFRWGGQGMAFF. In DNA, the CDR3 is TGTGCTAGTGCCTTCAGGTGGGGGGGACAGGGCATGGCTTTCTTT.

V gene TRBV6-2 or TRBV6-3 combines with J gene TRBJ1-6, with 8 nucleotides matching TRBD1. The CDR3 sequence is 19 residues long. Germline V CDR1 and CDR2: MNHEY, SVGEGT. The V segment lost 2 bases and the J segment 1 base; nucleotides outside the gene matches: 10. CDR3 DNA sequence: TGTGCCAGCAGTTACGGCGGACAGGGTCGATCTTCCTATAATTCACCCCTCCACTTT. This encodes CASSYGGQGRSSYNSPLHF.

The chain uses TRBV7-2 and TRBJ2-2; possible D gene TRBD1, 6 bases. This CDR3 has 15 amino acids. CDR1 is SGHTA, CDR2 FQGNSA, per germline. Trimming removed 2 bases at V and 7 bases at J, with 14 bases between. In nucleotides, the CDR3 is TGTGCCAGCAGCTTATCCGGGACAATCGTCGGGGAGCTGTTTTTT. Translation gives CASSLSGTIVGELFF.

The genes are TRBV5-4 and TRBJ1-3; 9 nucleotides align to TRBD1. The CDR3 has 15 residues. V shed 4 bases, J shed 4 bases, and the junction held 6 bases outside the gene matches. Germline V lookup: CDR1 SGHNT, CDR2 YYREEE (reference sequence). CDR3 bases: TGTGCCAGCAGCCCCCGGACAGGGGCAGGAAACACCATATATTTT. Its translation: CASSPRTGAGNTIYF.

The chain combines TRBV12-3 or TRBV12-4 with TRBJ2-3, with D hard to call. Trimming stripped 9 bases from V and 0 bases from J, with 4 bases between. This CDR3 comprises 11 residues. The CDR3 is CASRSTDTQYF. CDR3 DNA sequence: TGTGCCAGTAGAAGCACAGATACGCAGTATTTT.

The V and J genes are TRBV7-2 and TRBJ1-2, with TRBD1 matching 11 bases. Unmatched junction bases numbered 9, after V lost 3 bases and J lost 12 bases. This CDR3 region has 14 residues. Germline assignment: CDR1 SGHTA and CDR2 FQGNSA. The CDR3 nucleotides are TGTGCCAGCAGCTTGGGACAGGGGGGCCTGCCCGACACCTTC. Protein sequence: CASSLGQGGLPDTF. Variable domain in full (rest from reference TRBV7-2 and TRBJ1-2): GAGVSQSPSNKVTEKGKDVELRCDPISGHTALYWYRQSLGQGLEFLIYFQGNSAPDKSGLPSDRFSAERTGGSVSTLTIQRTQQEDSAVYLCASSLGQGGLPDTFGSGTRLTVV.

The chain has TRBV2 and TRBJ2-7, with TRBD1 matching over 9 bases. J was trimmed by 4 bases and V by 5 bases; bases with no gene match: 9. The CDR3 is made up of 15 amino acids. Germline V gene data show CDR1 as SNHLY and CDR2 as FYNNEI. CDR3 bases: TGTGCCAGCAGTCTTGGACAGGGGTATACATACGAGCAGTACTTC. The encoded protein is CASSLGQGYTYEQYF.

The chain is built from TRBV5-5 and TRBJ2-7; 7 positions agree with TRBD1. The CDR3 is made up of 14 amino acids. The V gene's germline CDR1 is SGHKS and CDR2 YYEKEE (reference sequence). The trim removed 2 bases at V and 4 bases at J, leaving 6 bases unmatched. The CDR3 DNA reads TGTGCCAGCAGCTTCGAGACAGGGCTGTACGAGCAGTACTTC. It encodes CASSFETGLYEQYF. Variable domain in full (rest from reference TRBV5-5 and TRBJ2-7): DAGVTQSPTHLIKTRGQQVTLRCSPISGHKSVSWYQQVLGQGPQFIFQYYEKEERGRGNFPDRFSARQFPNYSSELNVNALLLGDSALYLCASSFETGLYEQYFGPGTRLTVT.

The chain couples TRBV9 to TRBJ2-1, with 8 bases aligning to TRBD2. CDR1 SGDLS and CDR2 YYNGEE come from the germline V gene. This CDR3 is 15 amino acids long. V trimming: 2 bases; J trimming: 4 bases; junction bases outside the gene matches: 5. The CDR3 DNA reads as TGTGCCAGCAGCGTCCGGGAGGGCTCATACAATGAGCAGTTCTTC. It specifies CASSVREGSYNEQFF.

The chain recombines TRBV3-1 (or the pseudogene TRBV3-2) with TRBJ1-5; TRBD1 is a possible D gene (5 bases). The CDR3 contains 19 residues. V lost 0 bases to trimming and J lost 1 base, with 19 bases between them. Germline assignment: CDR1 LGHDT and CDR2 YNNKEL (reference sequence). The CDR3 spells CASSQELSAGQDSNQPQHF. CDR3 nucleotide sequence: TGTGCCAGCAGCCAAGAGTTGTCGGCAGGACAAGACAGCAATCAGCCCCAGCATTTT.

The rearrangement links TRBV3-1 (or the pseudogene TRBV3-2) to TRBJ2-2, with 9 positions matching TRBD2. Germline lookup yields CDR1 LGHDT and CDR2 YNNKEL (reference sequence). This CDR3 is built from 16 residues. V lost 1 base to trimming and J lost 2 bases; unmatched junction nucleotides: 2. The CDR3 loop reads CASSQAGLANTGELFF. As DNA, the CDR3 is TGTGCCAGCAGCCAAGCGGGACTAGCTAACACCGGGGAGCTGTTTTTT.

Only a few counts were recorded for this clone. At the DNA level, this CDR3 is encoded by other sequences in the same sample as well. The chain has TRBV7-2 and TRBJ1-1; a weak D match, TRBD1 (6 bases). This CDR3 has 15 residues. The germline CDR1 and CDR2 sequences are SGHTA and FQGNSA. V shed 3 bases and J shed 0 bases, with 11 bases lying between them. CDR3 DNA sequence: TGTGCCAGCAGCTTGGGGGGGGGCTTGAACACTGAAGCTTTCTTT. This translates into CASSLGGGLNTEAFF.

This clone was seen a single time. V usage is TRBV11-3 and J usage is TRBJ2-3; TRBD2 is a possible D gene (6 bases). This CDR3 has 16 residues. Trimming shortened V by 3 bases and J by 1 base, and 14 bases separated the two germline ends. CDR1 and CDR2 from the germline V gene are SGHNT and YENEEA. CDR3 protein: CASSFMGSGGTDTQYF. Here the CDR3 DNA reads TGTGCCAGCAGCTTTATGGGTAGCGGCGGCACAGATACGCAGTATTTT.

The chain joins TRBV19 to TRBJ2-7; TRBD1 is a possible D gene (7 bases). Germline V gene lookup returns CDR1 LNHDA and CDR2 SQIVND (reference sequence). This CDR3 spans 15 amino acids. The V gene lost 5 bases and the J gene lost 3 bases, with 17 bases spanning the gap. The DNA of the CDR3 is TGTGCCAGTAGTCCCAAGACAGGGAGGTACTACGAGCAGTACTTC. It codes for CASSPKTGRYYEQYF.

This rearrangement joins TRBV28 to TRBJ1-6; 7 bases align to TRBD1. V was pared by 5 bases and J by 7 bases, with 11 bases of the junction left unmatched. The length of the CDR3 is 16 residues. Per the germline V gene, CDR1 is MDHEN and CDR2 is SYDVKM. The CDR3 sequence is CASSGSRDRLNSPLHF. In DNA, the CDR3 is TGTGCCAGCAGTGGGTCCCGGGACAGACTAAATTCACCCCTCCACTTT.

The chain links TRBV9 to TRBJ1-4; 8 bases map to TRBD1. This CDR3 contains 15 residues. Germline values: CDR1 SGDLS, CDR2 YYNGEE. V lost 3 bases, J lost 5 bases, and 6 bases stayed unmatched. CDR3 residues: CASSARDRLNEKLFF. Here the CDR3 DNA reads TGTGCCAGCAGCGCGAGGGACAGGCTAAATGAAAAACTGTTTTTT.

The V call is TRBV3-1 (or the pseudogene TRBV3-2), the J call TRBJ1-3, with a weak D call TRBD1 (6 bases). V lost 1 base and J lost 2, with 12 bases in between. The CDR3 runs to 16 residues. Germline lookup yields CDR1 LGHDT and CDR2 YNNKEL (reference sequence). The CDR3 sequence is CASSQVPQGAGNTIYF. DNA of the CDR3: TGTGCCAGCAGCCAAGTCCCACAGGGTGCTGGAAACACCATATATTTT.

V usage is TRBV7-2 and J usage is TRBJ2-3, with TRBD1 as a possible D gene (5 bases). Germline V CDR1 and CDR2: SGHTA, FQGNSA. This CDR3 is built from 14 residues. The V end lost 3 bases, the J end lost 4 bases, and 11 bases lay between the germline ends. In DNA, the CDR3 is TGTGCCAGCAGCTTCCCAGGGTTGTCAGATACGCAGTATTTT. It yields the protein CASSFPGLSDTQYF.

The V and J genes are TRBV7-9 and TRBJ1-5, with a possible D match to TRBD1 (5 bases). Germline V lookup: CDR1 SEHNR, CDR2 FQNEAQ (reference sequence). Trimming removed 5 bases at V and 0 bases at J, with 11 bases between. This CDR3 is built from 15 residues. This CDR3 is CASSPAGVSNQPQHF. DNA for the CDR3: TGTGCCAGCAGCCCCGCGGGGGTTAGCAATCAGCCCCAGCATTTT.

CDR3 protein: CASSPTRQGTSPLHF. The CDR3 bases are TGTGCCAGCAGTCCAACAAGACAGGGTACATCACCCCTCCACTTT. The genes are TRBV6-5 and TRBJ1-6, with TRBD1 identical over 7 bases. This CDR3 spans 15 amino acids. The germline gives CDR1 MNHEY, CDR2 SVGAGI. Unmatched junction bases numbered 11, after V lost 5 bases and J lost 10 bases.

J is TRBJ2-7 and V is TRBV7-9, with D perhaps matching TRBD2 (6 bases). This CDR3 comprises 13 residues. In germline, CDR1 is SEHNR, CDR2 FQNEAQ (reference sequence). V was shortened by 5 bases and J by 5 bases, with 13 bases between the two germline ends. For the CDR3, the DNA is TGTGCCAGCAGCCCTAGCGAAAAAGACGAGCAGTACTTC. Amino acid sequence: CASSPSEKDEQYF.

This chain joins TRBV7-3 and TRBJ2-2, with 7 bases matching TRBD2. The CDR3 loop spans 17 amino acids. The germline V gene encodes CDR1 SGHTA and CDR2 FQGTGA. V lost 5 bases, J lost 1 base, and 10 bases stayed unmatched. CDR3 region: CASSHTREKVNTGELFF. CDR3 coding DNA: TGTGCCAGCAGCCACACGCGGGAGAAAGTGAACACCGGGGAGCTGTTTTTT.

V gene TRBV6-5 combines with J gene TRBJ2-7, with 8 bases aligning to TRBD1. The CDR3 runs 14 residues. With V trimmed by 8 bases and J by 9 bases, 15 bases remained unmatched. Germline V lookup: CDR1 MNHEY, CDR2 SVGAGI. The CDR3 protein is CASGPGGQASTQYF. The CDR3 nucleotides read TGTGCCAGCGGGCCCGGGGGACAGGCTTCCACGCAGTACTTC.